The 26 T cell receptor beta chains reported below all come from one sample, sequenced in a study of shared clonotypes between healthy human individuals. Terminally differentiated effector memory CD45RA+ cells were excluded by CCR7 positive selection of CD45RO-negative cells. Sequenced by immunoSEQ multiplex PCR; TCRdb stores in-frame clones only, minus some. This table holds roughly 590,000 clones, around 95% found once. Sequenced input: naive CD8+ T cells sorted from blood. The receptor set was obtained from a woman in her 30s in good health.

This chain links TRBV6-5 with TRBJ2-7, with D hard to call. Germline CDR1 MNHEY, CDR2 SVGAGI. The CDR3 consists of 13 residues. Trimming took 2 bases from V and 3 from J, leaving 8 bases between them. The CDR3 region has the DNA TGTGCCAGCAGTTACGACACTTACTACGAGCAGTACTTC. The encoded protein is CASSYDTYYEQYF.

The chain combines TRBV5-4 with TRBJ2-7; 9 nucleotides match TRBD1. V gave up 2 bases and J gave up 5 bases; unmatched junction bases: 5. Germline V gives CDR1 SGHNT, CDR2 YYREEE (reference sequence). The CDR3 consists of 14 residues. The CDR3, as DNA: TGTGCCAGCAGCTTCGGACAGGGGATCGACGAGCAGTACTTC. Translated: CASSFGQGIDEQYF.

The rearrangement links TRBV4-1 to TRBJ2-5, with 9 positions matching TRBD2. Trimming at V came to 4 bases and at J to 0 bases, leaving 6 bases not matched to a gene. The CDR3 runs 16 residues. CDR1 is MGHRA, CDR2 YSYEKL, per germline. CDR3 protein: CASSLRLAAYQETQYF. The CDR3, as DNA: TGCGCCAGCAGCCTACGACTAGCGGCGTACCAAGAGACCCAGTACTTC.

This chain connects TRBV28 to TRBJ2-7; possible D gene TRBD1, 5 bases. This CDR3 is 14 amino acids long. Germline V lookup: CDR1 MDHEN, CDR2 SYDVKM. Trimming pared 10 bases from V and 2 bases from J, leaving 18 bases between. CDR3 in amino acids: CATLSLDRAYEQYF. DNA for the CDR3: TGTGCCACCCTAAGCCTAGACAGAGCCTACGAGCAGTACTTC. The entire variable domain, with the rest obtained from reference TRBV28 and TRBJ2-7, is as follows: DVKVTQSSRYLVKRTGEKVFLECVQDMDHENMFWYRQDPGLGLRLIYFSYDVKMKEKGDIPEGYSVSREKKERFSLILESASTNQTSMYLCATLSLDRAYEQYFGPGTRLTVT.

CDR3 residues: CASSFGTPPENIQYF. The DNA of the CDR3 is TGTGCCAGCAGTTTTGGGACCCCCCCGGAAAACATTCAGTACTTC. The chain carries TRBV27 and TRBJ2-4; D may match TRBD1 or TRBD2 (5 bases each). Germline loops: CDR1 MNHEY, CDR2 SMNVEV (reference sequence). CDR3 length: 15 amino acids. Trimming shortened V by 3 bases and J by 5 bases, and 14 bases separated the two germline ends.

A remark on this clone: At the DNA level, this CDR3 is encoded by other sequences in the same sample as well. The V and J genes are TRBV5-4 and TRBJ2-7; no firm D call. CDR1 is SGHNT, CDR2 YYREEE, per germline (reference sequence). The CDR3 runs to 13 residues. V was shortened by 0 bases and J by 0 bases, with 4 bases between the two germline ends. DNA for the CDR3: TGTGCCAGCAGCTTGGCCGGCTCCTACGAGCAGTACTTC. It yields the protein CASSLAGSYEQYF.

The CDR3 DNA sequence: TGTGCCAGCAGCCCCGGGGAGGATGGCTACACCTTC. It encodes CASSPGEDGYTF. The chain couples TRBV7-9 to TRBJ1-2; D unclear. The CDR3 loop spans 12 amino acids. Germline V gene sequence: CDR1 SEHNR, CDR2 FQNEAQ (reference sequence). Deletions cut 5 bases from V and 6 bases from J, with 10 bases between.

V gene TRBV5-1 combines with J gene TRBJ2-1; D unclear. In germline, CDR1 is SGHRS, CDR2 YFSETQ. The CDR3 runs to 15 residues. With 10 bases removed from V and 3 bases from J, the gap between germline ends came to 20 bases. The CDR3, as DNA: TGCGCCGAAGGTCGGGCCCGGCGAAACTACAATGAGCAGTTCTTC. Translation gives CAEGRARRNYNEQFF.

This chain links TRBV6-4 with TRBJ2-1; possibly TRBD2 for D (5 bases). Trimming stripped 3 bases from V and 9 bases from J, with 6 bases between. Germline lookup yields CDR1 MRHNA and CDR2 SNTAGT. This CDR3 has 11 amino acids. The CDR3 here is CASSEAGEQFF. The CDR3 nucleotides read TGTGCCAGCAGTGAGGCGGGTGAGCAGTTCTTC.

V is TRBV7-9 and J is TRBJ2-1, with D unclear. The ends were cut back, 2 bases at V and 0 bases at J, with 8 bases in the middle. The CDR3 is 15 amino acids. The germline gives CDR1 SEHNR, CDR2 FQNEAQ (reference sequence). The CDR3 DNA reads TGTGCCAGCAGCTTATTCGGACCCTCCTACAATGAGCAGTTCTTC. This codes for CASSLFGPSYNEQFF.

CDR3 in amino acids: CASSLVWGGGDSGNTIYF. The CDR3 DNA reads as TGTGCCAGCAGCTTAGTTTGGGGAGGAGGGGACTCTGGAAACACCATATATTTT. The gene calls are TRBV7-2 and TRBJ1-3; D is possibly TRBD1 (5 bases). The V gene lost 1 base and the J gene lost 0 bases, with 16 bases spanning the gap. Germline V lookup: CDR1 SGHTA, CDR2 FQGNSA. The CDR3 covers 18 residues.

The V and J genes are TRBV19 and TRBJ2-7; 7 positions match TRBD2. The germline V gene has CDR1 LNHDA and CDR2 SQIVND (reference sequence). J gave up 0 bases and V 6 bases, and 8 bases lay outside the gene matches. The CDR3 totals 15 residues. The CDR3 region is CASSPSSGSSYEQYF. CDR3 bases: TGTGCCAGTAGCCCATCTAGCGGATCCTCCTACGAGCAGTACTTC.

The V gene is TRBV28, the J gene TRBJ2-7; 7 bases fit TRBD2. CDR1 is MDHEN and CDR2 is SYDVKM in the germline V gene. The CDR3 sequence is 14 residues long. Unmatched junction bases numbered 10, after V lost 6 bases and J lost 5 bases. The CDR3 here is CASSHRTSLHEQYF. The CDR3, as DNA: TGTGCCAGCAGCCACAGGACTAGTTTGCACGAGCAGTACTTC.

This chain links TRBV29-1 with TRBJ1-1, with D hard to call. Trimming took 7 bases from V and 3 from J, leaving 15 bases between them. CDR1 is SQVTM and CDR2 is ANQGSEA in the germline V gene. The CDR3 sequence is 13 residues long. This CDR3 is CSALTLRDTEAFF. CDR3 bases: TGCAGCGCTTTGACCTTAAGGGACACTGAAGCTTTCTTT. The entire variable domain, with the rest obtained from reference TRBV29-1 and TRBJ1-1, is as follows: SAVISQKPSRDICQRGTSLTIQCQVDSQVTMMFWYRQQPGQSLTLIATANQGSEATYESGFVIDKFPISRPNLTFSTLTVSNMSPEDSSIYLCSALTLRDTEAFFGQGTRLTVV.

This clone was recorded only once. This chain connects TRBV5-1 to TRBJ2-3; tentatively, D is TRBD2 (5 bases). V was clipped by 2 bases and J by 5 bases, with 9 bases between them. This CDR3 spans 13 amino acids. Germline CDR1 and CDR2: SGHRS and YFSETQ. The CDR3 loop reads CASSFGGGDTQYF. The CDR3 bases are TGCGCCAGCAGCTTTGGTGGAGGAGATACGCAGTATTTT.

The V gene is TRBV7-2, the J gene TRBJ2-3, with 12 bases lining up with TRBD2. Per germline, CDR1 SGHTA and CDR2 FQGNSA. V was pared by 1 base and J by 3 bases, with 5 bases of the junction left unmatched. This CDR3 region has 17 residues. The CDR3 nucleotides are TGTGCCAGCAGCTTAGACGCTAGCGGGGGGGAGACAGATACGCAGTATTTT. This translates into CASSLDASGGETDTQYF.

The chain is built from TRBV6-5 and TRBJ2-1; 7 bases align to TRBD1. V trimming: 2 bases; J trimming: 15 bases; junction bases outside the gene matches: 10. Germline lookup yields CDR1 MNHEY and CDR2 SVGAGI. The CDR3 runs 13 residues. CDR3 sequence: CASSYPETGDRFF. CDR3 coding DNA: TGTGCCAGCAGTTACCCAGAAACAGGGGATCGGTTCTTC.

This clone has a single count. The CDR3 DNA reads TGTGCCAGCAGCCCGGACTCCGACACTGAAGCTTTCTTT. This translates into CASSPDSDTEAFF. The rearrangement joins TRBV6-5 to TRBJ1-1; D remains ambiguous. There are 13 residues in the CDR3. V was trimmed by 6 bases and J by 3 bases, leaving 11 bases between them. Germline loops: CDR1 MNHEY, CDR2 SVGAGI.

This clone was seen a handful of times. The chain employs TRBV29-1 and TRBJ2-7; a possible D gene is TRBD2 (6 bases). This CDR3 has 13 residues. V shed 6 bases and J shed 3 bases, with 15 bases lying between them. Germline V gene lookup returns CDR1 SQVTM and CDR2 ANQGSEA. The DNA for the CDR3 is TGCAGCGTCCTCTCGGGAGACGGCTACGAGCAGTACTTC. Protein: CSVLSGDGYEQYF.

CDR3 in amino acids: CSVEDSAGGLREQYF. The CDR3 coding sequence is TGCAGCGTTGAAGATTCGGCGGGAGGGCTTCGCGAGCAGTACTTC. The chain recombines TRBV29-1 with TRBJ2-7; TRBD2 matches 9 bases. The germline V gene has CDR1 SQVTM and CDR2 ANQGSEA. The V and J ends lost 0 bases and 6 bases, in that order; junction bases with no gene match: 9. The CDR3 spans 15 residues.

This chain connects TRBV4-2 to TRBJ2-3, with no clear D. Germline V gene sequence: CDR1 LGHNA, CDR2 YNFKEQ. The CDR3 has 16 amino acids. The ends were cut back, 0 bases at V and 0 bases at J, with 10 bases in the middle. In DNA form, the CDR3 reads TGTGCCAGCAGCCAAGAGTCACGGATAAGCACAGATACGCAGTATTTT. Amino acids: CASSQESRISTDTQYF.

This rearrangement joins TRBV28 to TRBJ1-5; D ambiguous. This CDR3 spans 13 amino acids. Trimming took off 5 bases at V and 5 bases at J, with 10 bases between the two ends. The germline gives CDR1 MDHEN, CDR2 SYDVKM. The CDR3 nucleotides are TGTGCCAGCAGTACAGACATCCATCAGCCCCAGCATTTT. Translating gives CASSTDIHQPQHF.

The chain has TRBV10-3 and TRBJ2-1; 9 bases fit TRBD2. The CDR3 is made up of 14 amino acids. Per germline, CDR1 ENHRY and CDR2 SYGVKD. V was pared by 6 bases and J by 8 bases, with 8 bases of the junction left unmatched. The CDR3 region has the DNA TGTGCCATCAGCGATAGCGGGAGAGCTGATGAGCAGTTCTTC. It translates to CAISDSGRADEQFF.

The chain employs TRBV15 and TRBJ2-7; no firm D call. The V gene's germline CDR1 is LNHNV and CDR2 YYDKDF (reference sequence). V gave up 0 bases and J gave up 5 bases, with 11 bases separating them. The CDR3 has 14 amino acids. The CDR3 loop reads CATSRDLGQNEQYF. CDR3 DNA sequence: TGTGCCACCAGCAGAGATTTAGGGCAGAACGAGCAGTACTTC.

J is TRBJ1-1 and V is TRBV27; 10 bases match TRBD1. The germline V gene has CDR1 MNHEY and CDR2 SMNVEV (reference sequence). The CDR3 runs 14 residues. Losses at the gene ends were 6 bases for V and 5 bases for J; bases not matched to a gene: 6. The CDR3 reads CASSSGTGVTEAFF. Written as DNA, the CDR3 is TGTGCCAGCAGCTCCGGGACAGGGGTGACTGAAGCTTTCTTT.

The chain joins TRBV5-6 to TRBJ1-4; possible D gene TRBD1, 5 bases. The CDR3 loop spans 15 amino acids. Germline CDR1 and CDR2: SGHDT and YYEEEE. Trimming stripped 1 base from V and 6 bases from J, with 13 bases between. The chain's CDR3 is CASSLRGDWDEKLFF. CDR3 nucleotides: TGTGCCAGCAGCTTGCGGGGGGATTGGGATGAAAAACTGTTTTTT.